The rows below give T cell receptor beta chains drawn from one sample of a study of blood T cell repertoires in COVID-19. Sequencing used immunoSEQ multiplex PCR; TCRdb keeps in-frame clones, though not all of them. The sample holds roughly 330,000 clones, more than 75% seen once. The source material was PBMCs or T cells enriched from blood (not recorded which). All receptors come from a woman aged 18 to 35 who had recovered from COVID-19. Both conserved end residues are part of each CDR3. D genes are given only for firm matches. Some rows mark clone size as missing; the rest say once, few, many or name a class of expanded clone.

clone size,V gene,J gene,D gene,CDR3 DNA,CDR3 protein
once,TRBV4-1,TRBJ2-7,.,TGCGCCAGCAGCCAGGAGGGGGGGGCCTCTTGGTACGAGCAGTACTTC,CASSQEGGASWYEQYF
.,TRBV7-2,TRBJ2-1,TRBD2,TGTGCCAGCAGGCCTAGCGGGTCTAGGAATGAGCAGTTCTTC,CASRPSGSRNEQFF
.,TRBV7-9,TRBJ1-2,TRBD1,TGTGCCAGCAGCTCTCCTGGGAGGACAGGGGGCTCTAACTATGGCTACACCTTC,CASSSPGRTGGSNYGYTF
.,TRBV27,TRBJ2-3,TRBD1,TGTGCCAGCAGTTTCGATTACTTCGGACAGGCTAGCACAGATACGCAGTATTTT,CASSFDYFGQASTDTQYF
.,TRBV9,TRBJ1-2,.,TGTGCCAGCAGCGTTCCGTCAGGGAATGGCTACACCTTC,CASSVPSGNGYTF
.,TRBV7-9,TRBJ1-1,.,TGTGCCAGCAGCTTACAAGCCCGAAACACTGAAGCTTTCTTT,CASSLQARNTEAFF
.,TRBV19,TRBJ2-1,TRBD1,TGTGCCAGTAGTAGACCAGCATCAGGGGGCCGCGAAGGTGAGCAGTTCTTC,CASSRPASGGREGEQFF
.,TRBV7-2,TRBJ2-7,.,TGTGCCAGTCAGAGGGGACTCAACACCTACGAGCAGTACTTC,CASQRGLNTYEQYF
.,TRBV20-1,TRBJ1-5,.,TGCAGTGCTAGTCTTAACAGACATCAGCCCCAGCATTTT,CSASLNRHQPQHF
.,TRBV10-3,TRBJ1-2,TRBD1,TGTGCCATCAACCCGGGACAGGGTCGACTCTATGGCTACACCTTC,CAINPGQGRLYGYTF
.,TRBV10-3,TRBJ2-3,.,TGTGCCATCAGTGACACTAGGGCGGGCAGCACAGATACGCAGTATTTT,CAISDTRAGSTDTQYF
.,TRBV11-2,TRBJ2-5,TRBD2,TGTGCCAGCAGCTTAGGGGGGGGGACCCAGTACTTC,CASSLGGGTQYF
.,TRBV30,TRBJ1-1,.,TGTGCCTGGAGTGTACAAGGGAGTCGGGCTTTCTTT,CAWSVQGSRAFF
once,TRBV6-4,TRBJ2-1,TRBD2,TGTGCCAGCGCCCGCCTAGCGGGAGTCTACAATGAGCAGTTCTTC,CASARLAGVYNEQFF
.,TRBV9,TRBJ2-6,TRBD1,TGTGCCAGCAGCATCGACAGGGGCTCTGGGGCCAACGTCCTGACTTTC,CASSIDRGSGANVLTF
.,TRBV18,TRBJ1-5,.,TGTGCCAGCTCACTTTACGCGGCGGCTAATAGCAATCAGCCCCAGCATTTT,CASSLYAAANSNQPQHF
.,TRBV24-1,TRBJ2-1,TRBD2,TGTGCCACCAGTGAGATCGGGACTAGTGGGGCTGAGCAGTTCTTC,CATSEIGTSGAEQFF
many,TRBV6-4,TRBJ2-2,.,TGTGCCAGCAGTGACACTAGCACGAACACCGGGGAGCTGTTTTTT,CASSDTSTNTGELFF
few,TRBV7-9,TRBJ2-2,.,TGTGCCAGCAGCTCCTGGGGACTTTACACCGGGGAGCTGTTTTTT,CASSSWGLYTGELFF
.,TRBV16,TRBJ1-5,.,TGTGCCAGCAGCCAGGGGCCGGGTCAGCCCCAGCATTTT,CASSQGPGQPQHF
.,TRBV9,TRBJ2-1,.,TGTGCCAGCAGCCAAAGGGCTACCGGGAGCCATTATGAGCAGTTCTTC,CASSQRATGSHYEQFF
.,TRBV3-1/TRBV3-2,TRBJ1-5,TRBD1,TGTGCCAGCAGCGGGACAGGGGATCAGCCCCAGCATTTT,CASSGTGDQPQHF
.,TRBV10-3,TRBJ2-1,.,TGTGCCATCAGTGATCCCCTCAGCAGTAGCGGCTCCTTGACCAATGAGCAGTTCTTC,CAISDPLSSSGSLTNEQFF
.,TRBV4-1,TRBJ1-2,.,TGCGCCAGCAGCCCCGCTACAGCTAACTATGGCTACACCTTC,CASSPATANYGYTF
.,TRBV29-1,TRBJ2-2,TRBD1,TGCAGCGTTGAATCTGCACAGGGGATCGTTACCGGGGAGCTGTTTTTT,CSVESAQGIVTGELFF
.,TRBV29-1,TRBJ2-1,TRBD2,TGCAGCCTCAGGGAGCGGGGTGCCAATGAGCAGTTCTTC,CSLRERGANEQFF
.,TRBV28,TRBJ1-5,.,TGTGCCAGCAGTCTCGCGGGAAGGGGTAGCAATCAGCCCCAGCATTTT,CASSLAGRGSNQPQHF
.,TRBV7-3,TRBJ2-1,TRBD1,TGTGCCAGCAGCTTAAGTTTGGGACAGGGAGGTGAGCAGTTCTTC,CASSLSLGQGGEQFF
.,TRBV7-7,TRBJ2-3,.,TGTGCTAGCAGCTCAGGGGGGTTCGAGACAGATACGCAGTATTTT,CASSSGGFETDTQYF
.,TRBV28,TRBJ2-7,TRBD2,TGTGCCAGCCTACCCACCGGGACTAGCGGAGCCTACGAGCAGTACTTC,CASLPTGTSGAYEQYF
few,TRBV7-9,TRBJ1-6,TRBD1,TGTGCCAGCAGCTCCCGGGACAGGGGGAATTCACCCCTCCACTTT,CASSSRDRGNSPLHF
.,TRBV7-9,TRBJ1-2,TRBD1,TGTGCCAGCAGCTCATATGGGACAGGAGATGGCTACACCTTC,CASSSYGTGDGYTF
.,TRBV19,TRBJ2-1,.,TGTGCCAGTACAATCGGGGTAGGCTACAATGAGCAGTTCTTC,CASTIGVGYNEQFF
.,TRBV28,TRBJ2-7,.,TGTGCCAGCAGTCGAGATACAGGGGGGGCCTTATACGAGCAGTACTTC,CASSRDTGGALYEQYF
.,TRBV11-1,TRBJ2-3,TRBD2,TGTGCCAGCAGCGCCGGACTAGCGGGAGATACGCAGTATTTT,CASSAGLAGDTQYF
.,TRBV7-9,TRBJ1-1,.,TGTGCCAGCAGCTTAGGACAACCGAACACTGAAGCTTTCTTT,CASSLGQPNTEAFF
once,TRBV19,TRBJ2-2,.,TGTGCCAGTAGTCAGTTCACCAACACCGGGGAGCTGTTTTTT,CASSQFTNTGELFF
.,TRBV5-6,TRBJ1-2,TRBD1,TGTGCCAGCAGCTTTGGGACAGGGAACTATGGCTACACCTTC,CASSFGTGNYGYTF
.,TRBV6-5,TRBJ2-7,.,TGTGCCAGCAGCGACAGCGTTTACCAGTACTTC,CASSDSVYQYF
.,TRBV5-1,TRBJ1-4,TRBD1,TGCGCCAGCAGCTTGGCCCCTGGACAGGGTGGTGAAAAACTGTTTTTT,CASSLAPGQGGEKLFF
.,TRBV20-1,TRBJ2-7,.,TGCAGTGCTAGTGGGGGGACTCCGTTTGAGCAGTACTTC,CSASGGTPFEQYF
.,TRBV6-1,TRBJ2-7,TRBD2,TGTGCCAGCAGTGTTAGCGGGGGGGCCGGGGCTTACGAGCAGTACTTC,CASSVSGGAGAYEQYF
.,TRBV5-1,TRBJ1-4,.,TGCGCCAGCAGCTTGGGGCAGGGCCGCGAAAAACTGTTTTTT,CASSLGQGREKLFF
.,TRBV9,TRBJ2-5,TRBD2,TGTGCCAGCAGCGTAGGACTAGCGGGGGGAGAGACCCAGTACTTC,CASSVGLAGGETQYF
.,TRBV14,TRBJ1-4,TRBD1,TGTGCCAGCAGTCCAGCTCCGGGACAGGGAGCAACTAATGAAAAACTGTTTTTT,CASSPAPGQGATNEKLFF
.,TRBV6-5,TRBJ1-6,TRBD1,TGTGCCACCGAAGCGGGGACAGGGAGATCACCCCTCCACTTT,CATEAGTGRSPLHF
.,TRBV19,TRBJ1-1,.,TGTGCCAGTAGTTCCTATAGAGGGGGTGGAGGCACTGAAGCTTTCTTT,CASSSYRGGGGTEAFF
.,TRBV19,TRBJ1-1,.,TGTGCCAGTAGTATCGTTGGGGGGTCGCCTGAAGCTTTCTTT,CASSIVGGSPEAFF